This T cell receptor beta chain was observed in a study of shared clonotypes between healthy human individuals. Overall study: CD4 naive and memory got three plates each, CD8 naive two, CD8 memory one.

Some clones are missing from TCRdb's copy, which holds only in-frame ones; the method was immunoSEQ multiplex PCR. The sample includes approximately 2.5 million clones, just over 90% of them seen just once. This clone is a singleton in its sample. With 6 bases removed from V and 5 bases from J, the gap between germline ends came to 13 bases. The CDR3 has 13 amino acids. The germline V gene has CDR1 KGHSH and CDR2 LQKENI. Sequencing was performed on naive CD4+ T cells sorted from blood. Indicated subset: CD45RA+ positively selected. V and J are TRBV18 and TRBJ1-2; D may be TRBD1 (5 bases). This TCR derives from a man between 18 and 35 years old in good health. CDR3 protein: CASSAGTEYGYTF. In nucleotides, the CDR3 is TGTGCCAGCTCTGCCGGGACTGAATATGGCTACACCTTC.